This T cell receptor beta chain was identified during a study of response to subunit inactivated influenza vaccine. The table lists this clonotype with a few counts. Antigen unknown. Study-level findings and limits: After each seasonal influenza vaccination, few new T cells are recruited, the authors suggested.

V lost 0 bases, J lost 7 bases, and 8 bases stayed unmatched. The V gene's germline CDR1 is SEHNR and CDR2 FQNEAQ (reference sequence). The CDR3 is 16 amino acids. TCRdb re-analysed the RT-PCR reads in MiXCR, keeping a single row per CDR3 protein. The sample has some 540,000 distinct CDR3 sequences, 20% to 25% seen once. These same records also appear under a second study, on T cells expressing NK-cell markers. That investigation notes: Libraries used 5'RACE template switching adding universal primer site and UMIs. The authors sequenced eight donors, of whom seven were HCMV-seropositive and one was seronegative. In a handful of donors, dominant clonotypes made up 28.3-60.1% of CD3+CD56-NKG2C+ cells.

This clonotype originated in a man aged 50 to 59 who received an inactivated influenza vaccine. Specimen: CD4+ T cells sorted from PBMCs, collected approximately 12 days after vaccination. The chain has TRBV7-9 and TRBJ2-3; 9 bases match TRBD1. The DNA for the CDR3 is TGTGCCAGCAGCTTAGCTTACAGGGGGCGAGGGTATACGCAGTATTTT. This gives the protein CASSLAYRGRGYTQYF.